The 7 T cell receptor beta chains below come from one sample, sequenced in a study of blood T cell repertoires in COVID-19. The repertoire was sequenced with immunoSEQ multiplex PCR; TCRdb's copy has only in-frame clones and lacks some. Of 300,000 to 400,000 clones listed, just over 85% are singletons. The sample consisted of PBMCs or T cells enriched from blood (not recorded which). Receptor source: a woman in her 40s with acute COVID-19.

The DNA for the CDR3 is TGTGCCAGCAGCCCTAACTTAGCGGGAGTACCAGATACGCAGTATTTT. Its protein is CASSPNLAGVPDTQYF. V usage is TRBV28 and J usage is TRBJ2-3; TRBD2 matches 9 bases. Germline V CDR1 and CDR2: MDHEN, SYDVKM. The CDR3 covers 16 residues. Trimming removed 6 bases from V and 4 bases from J; junction bases left unmatched: 11. Supplemented by reference TRBV28 and TRBJ2-3, the full variable domain reads DVKVTQSSRYLVKRTGEKVFLECVQDMDHENMFWYRQDPGLGLRLIYFSYDVKMKEKGDIPEGYSVSREKKERFSLILESASTNQTSMYLCASSPNLAGVPDTQYFGPGTRLTVL.

The chain combines TRBV19 with TRBJ2-3; tentatively, D is TRBD1 (5 bases). The CDR3 length is 18 residues. V lost 1 base to trimming and J lost 3 bases, with 20 bases between them. CDR1 is LNHDA, CDR2 SQIVND, per germline (reference sequence). The CDR3 spells CASSIVRQKGIWTDTQYF. The CDR3 DNA is TGTGCCAGTAGTATAGTTCGCCAGAAGGGGATATGGACAGATACGCAGTATTTT.

The V gene is TRBV18, the J gene TRBJ2-3; 7 nucleotides agree with TRBD1. This CDR3 region has 16 residues. From germline, CDR1 is KGHSH and CDR2 LQKENI. V shed 3 bases and J 1 base; nucleotides not matched to a gene: 7. CDR3 coding DNA: TGTGCCAGCTCACCGGACAGGCGCTGGGGCACAGATACGCAGTATTTT. Translating gives CASSPDRRWGTDTQYF. Supplemented by reference TRBV18 and TRBJ2-3, the full variable domain reads NAGVMQNPRHLVRRRGQEARLRCSPMKGHSHVYWYRQLPEEGLKFMVYLQKENIIDESGMPKERFSAEFPKEGPSILRIQQVVRGDSAAYFCASSPDRRWGTDTQYFGPGTRLTVL.

The chain recombines TRBV6-5 with TRBJ1-1; no firm D call. In germline, CDR1 is MNHEY, CDR2 SVGAGI. This CDR3 has 14 amino acids. Trimming pared 7 bases from V and 5 bases from J, leaving 17 bases between. The CDR3 here is CASTPVPGRTEAFF. CDR3 DNA sequence: TGTGCCAGCACCCCCGTACCTGGGAGGACTGAAGCTTTCTTT.

This chain uses TRBV10-3 with TRBJ2-1; possibly TRBD2 for D (6 bases). This CDR3 is 14 amino acids long. Trimming stripped 4 bases from V and 0 bases from J, with 7 bases between. Per the germline V gene, CDR1 is ENHRY and CDR2 is SYGVKD. This CDR3 reads CAISGLVSYNEQFF. CDR3 in DNA: TGTGCCATCAGTGGACTAGTCTCCTACAATGAGCAGTTCTTC.

This clone has just a few counts. The V gene is TRBV10-1, the J gene TRBJ2-2; D is perhaps TRBD2 (7 bases). CDR1 and CDR2 (germline): WNHNN, SYGVQD (reference sequence). The CDR3 is made up of 16 amino acids. V was clipped by 6 bases and J by 4 bases, with 18 bases between them. The CDR3, as DNA: TGCGCCAGCAGACGCACGGGGGGCCGCAGCACCGGGGAGCTGTTTTTT. Protein sequence: CASRRTGGRSTGELFF.

CDR3 DNA sequence: TGTGCCACCAGCAGAGCCGGGACAGGCCACTATGGCTACACCTTC. This encodes CATSRAGTGHYGYTF. The chain employs TRBV15 and TRBJ1-2; 8 nucleotides agree with TRBD1. Germline loops: CDR1 LNHNV, CDR2 YYDKDF (reference sequence). Losses at the gene ends were 1 base for V and 3 bases for J; bases not matched to a gene: 4. This CDR3 spans 15 amino acids.